The next 5 T cell receptor beta chains were all read from a single sample in a study of identical twins. Via MiXCR, TCRdb re-called the 5' RACE reads, giving one row per CDR3 protein. The profile shows about 890,000 distinct CDR3 sequences, 9% to 15% of them singletons. The same sample was also studied in work on yellow fever vaccine responses in identical twins.

The sequencing sample was made of PBMCs. The receptors originated from a young woman in good health.

The CDR3 loop is CASKGVQVDTQYF. The CDR3, as DNA: TGTGCCAGCAAAGGGGTACAGGTGGATACGCAGTATTTT. The rearrangement links TRBV2 to TRBJ2-3, with D possibly matching TRBD1 (5 bases). The germline V gene has CDR1 SNHLY and CDR2 FYNNEI. Between the trimmed V and J ends, which lost 7 bases and 6 bases, there was a span of 14 bases. The CDR3 is made up of 13 amino acids.

V usage is TRBV7-2 and J usage is TRBJ2-1; no clear D gene. The germline V gene encodes CDR1 SGHTA and CDR2 FQGNSA. The CDR3 consists of 15 residues. V was clipped by 5 bases and J by 7 bases, with 18 bases between them. CDR3 sequence reads: CASSPVGNIGNEQFF. The DNA for the CDR3 is TGTGCCAGCAGCCCCGTTGGGAACATTGGAAATGAGCAGTTCTTC.

This clonotype came up a few times. The chain is built from TRBV6-4 and TRBJ1-1; D remains ambiguous. The germline gives CDR1 MRHNA, CDR2 SNTAGT. This CDR3 is built from 15 residues. The ends were cut back, 7 bases at V and 1 base at J, with 16 bases in the middle. CDR3 DNA sequence: TGTGCCAGCACGCCAGAAGCGGGTTCGAACACTGAAGCTTTCTTT. Its translation: CASTPEAGSNTEAFF.

This clonotype showed up many times. The V and J genes are TRBV5-1 and TRBJ2-2; the match to TRBD1 covers 10 bases. The germline gives CDR1 SGHRS, CDR2 YFSETQ. This CDR3 is built from 15 residues. Trimming took 1 base from V and 8 from J; bases not matched to a gene: 5. The CDR3 nucleotides read TGCGCCAGCAGCTTGAGACAGGGGGCAGGAGGGGAGCTGTTTTTT. Residues: CASSLRQGAGGELFF.

V gene TRBV12-3 or TRBV12-4 combines with J gene TRBJ1-4, with D tentatively TRBD1 (5 bases). V lost 6 bases and J lost 8, with 16 bases in between. CDR3 length: 14 amino acids. The CDR3 reads CASRAGGFREKLFF. Written as DNA, the CDR3 is TGTGCCAGCAGAGCTGGGGGGTTCCGAGAAAAACTGTTTTTT.